Shown below are 19 T cell receptor beta chains from a single sample sequenced in a study of PD-L1 blockade in urothelial cancer. Assay used: immunoSEQ multiplex PCR; TCRdb lists only in-frame clones, some missing. Here the sample spans approximately 50,000 clones, about 86% being singletons. Specified time point: pretreatment peripheral blood. The starting material was PBMCs, obtained around atezolizumab (anti-PD-L1) treatment. These receptors were obtained from a man between 60 and 75 years old with urothelial cancer.

The J gene is TRBJ1-1, the V gene TRBV19; 8 bases are shared with TRBD1. Trimming took 7 bases from V and 4 from J; bases not matched to a gene: 8. Per germline, CDR1 LNHDA and CDR2 SQIVND (reference sequence). CDR3 length: 14 residues. The CDR3 region has the DNA TGTGCCAGTACCTGGACAGGGTCGGTCACTGAAGCTTTCTTT. Protein product: CASTWTGSVTEAFF. Together with reference TRBV19 and TRBJ1-1, the CDR3 gives the full variable domain: DGGITQSPKYLFRKEGQNVTLSCEQNLNHDAMYWYRQDPGQGLRLIYYSQIVNDFQKGDIAEGYSVSREKKESFPLTVTSAQKNPTAFYLCASTWTGSVTEAFFGQGTRLTVV.

The chain couples TRBV6-6 to TRBJ1-2; TRBD1 is a possible D gene (5 bases). Germline CDR1 and CDR2: MNHNY and SVGAGI (reference sequence). The CDR3 is 15 amino acids. Trimming took off 5 bases at V and 2 bases at J, with 15 bases between the two ends. CDR3 in DNA: TGTGCCAGCAGTGGTGGGGGGTCCCCCAACTATGGCTACACCTTC. Its protein product is CASSGGGSPNYGYTF.

The rearrangement joins TRBV5-1 to TRBJ2-2, with 8 bases that match TRBD2. Trimming removed 5 bases from V and 1 base from J; junction bases left unmatched: 4. Germline V CDR1 and CDR2: SGHRS, YFSETQ. The length of the CDR3 is 15 residues. The CDR3 sequence is CASSFTSGNTGELFF. The CDR3 coding sequence is TGCGCCAGCAGTTTCACTAGCGGGAACACCGGGGAGCTGTTTTTT.

For the CDR3, the DNA is TGCGCCAGCAGCCAAGATGATACAGGGGGAGATACGCAGTATTTT. This gives the protein CASSQDDTGGDTQYF. This chain links TRBV4-3 with TRBJ2-3; TRBD1 matches 8 bases. The germline gives CDR1 LGHNA, CDR2 YSLEER. The junction had 4 bases not matched to a gene; V was cut back by 0 bases and J by 5 bases. This CDR3 region has 15 residues.

This sequence joins TRBV6-1 and TRBJ2-1; 7 bases map to TRBD2. Germline V CDR1 and CDR2: MNHNS, SASEGT. Unmatched junction bases numbered 4, after V lost 7 bases and J lost 1 base. This CDR3 is built from 14 residues. The DNA of the CDR3 is TGTGCCAGCAAGCGGGAATCTTCCTACAATGAGCAGTTCTTC. The encoded protein is CASKRESSYNEQFF.

The chain employs TRBV28 and TRBJ1-5, with TRBD1 identical over 9 bases. Germline V CDR1 and CDR2: MDHEN, SYDVKM. This CDR3 spans 16 amino acids. J lost 6 bases, V lost 5 bases, and 11 bases had no gene match. The CDR3 spells CASSLNTGGAGQPQHF. The CDR3 DNA sequence: TGTGCCAGCAGTCTAAATACAGGGGGCGCGGGTCAGCCCCAGCATTTT.

The rearrangement links TRBV5-4 to TRBJ2-3, with TRBD1 matching over 9 bases. There are 16 residues in the CDR3. The V and J ends lost 1 base and 5 bases, in that order; junction bases with no gene match: 8. Germline lookup yields CDR1 SGHNT and CDR2 YYREEE (reference sequence). The DNA of the CDR3 is TGTGCCAGCAGCTTGCCGGGACAGGGAGCCGGAGATACGCAGTATTTT. This sequence encodes CASSLPGQGAGDTQYF.

Notes on this clone: Mismatch with germline at one junction end may stem from a read error. The chain links TRBV6-5 to TRBJ2-7, with 11 bases identical to TRBD2. The CDR3 covers 15 residues. Germline lookup yields CDR1 MNHEY and CDR2 SVGAGI. In nucleotides, the CDR3 is TGTGCCAGCAGCCCCGGGACTAGCGGATCCTACGGGCAGTACTTC. The encoded protein is CASSPGTSGSYGQYF.

As DNA, the CDR3 is TGTGCCAGCAGCGTAACAGGGGTAGCCGGGGAGCTGTTTTTT. It is translated as CASSVTGVAGELFF. This chain uses TRBV7-9 with TRBJ2-2, with TRBD1 matching 7 bases. Germline V lookup: CDR1 SEHNR, CDR2 FQNEAQ (reference sequence). The CDR3 is 14 residues long. V was pared by 5 bases and J by 6 bases, with 6 bases of the junction left unmatched.

The V gene is TRBV18, the J gene TRBJ1-4; D is unresolved. CDR3 length equals 15 residues. Trimming removed 3 bases at V and 4 bases at J, with 12 bases between. Germline V gene sequence: CDR1 KGHSH, CDR2 LQKENI. The CDR3 DNA sequence: TGTGCCAGCTCACCCACAGTTGCCCTTAATGAAAAACTGTTTTTT. This gives the protein CASSPTVALNEKLFF.

This chain connects TRBV19 to TRBJ2-5; 8 nucleotides line up with TRBD2. V dropped 3 bases and J dropped 1; count of bases not matched to a gene: 10. CDR3 length: 17 amino acids. CDR1 and CDR2 from the germline V gene are LNHDA and SQIVND (reference sequence). The CDR3 protein is CASSMGIRRGAQETQYF. CDR3 DNA: TGTGCCAGTAGTATGGGAATTAGGCGGGGGGCCCAAGAGACCCAGTACTTC.

The rearrangement joins TRBV5-4 to TRBJ2-1, with 8 bases matching TRBD1. CDR1 and CDR2 (germline): SGHNT, YYREEE (reference sequence). The CDR3 runs to 15 residues. The ends lost 5 bases at V and 5 bases at J; junction bases unmatched: 9. CDR3 region: CASSPGGQGDNEQFF. The CDR3 coding sequence is TGTGCCAGCAGTCCCGGTGGACAGGGTGACAATGAGCAGTTCTTC.

The chain uses TRBV11-2 and TRBJ2-2; 8 nucleotides match TRBD2. The CDR3 consists of 16 residues. CDR1 and CDR2 (germline): SGHAT, FQNNGV. V lost 1 base, J lost 5 bases, and 6 bases stayed unmatched. As DNA, the CDR3 is TGTGCCAGCAGCTTAGGATCGCGGGGGGATACCGGGGAGCTGTTTTTT. This encodes CASSLGSRGDTGELFF.

The chain couples TRBV5-8 to TRBJ1-4; 11 bases are a match to TRBD1. The ends lost 4 bases at V and 2 bases at J; junction bases unmatched: 4. Germline V CDR1 and CDR2: SGHTS, YDEGEE. There are 16 residues in the CDR3. This CDR3 is CASSPGTGGTNEKLFF. The CDR3 coding sequence is TGTGCCAGCAGCCCCGGGACAGGGGGGACTAATGAAAAACTGTTTTTT.

The rearrangement joins TRBV2 to TRBJ2-5, with D hard to call. V shed 6 bases and J shed 5 bases, with 13 bases lying between them. CDR3 length equals 13 residues. Germline loops: CDR1 SNHLY, CDR2 FYNNEI. This CDR3 reads CASRIEVGETQYF. The CDR3 bases are TGTGCCAGCAGGATAGAGGTTGGGGAGACCCAGTACTTC.

DNA of the CDR3: TGTGCCAGCAGCTTAAACGGGAACACCGGGGAGCTGTTTTTT. Amino acid sequence: CASSLNGNTGELFF. The rearrangement links TRBV7-2 to TRBJ2-2; the D is unclear. Germline V lookup: CDR1 SGHTA, CDR2 FQGNSA. V lost 2 bases, J lost 1 base, and 5 bases lay in between. CDR3 length: 14 residues. Filled out from reference TRBV7-2 and TRBJ2-2, the complete variable domain reads GAGVSQSPSNKVTEKGKDVELRCDPISGHTALYWYRQSLGQGLEFLIYFQGNSAPDKSGLPSDRFSAERTGGSVSTLTIQRTQQEDSAVYLCASSLNGNTGELFFGEGSRLTVL.

The chain combines TRBV7-2 with TRBJ2-4, with D unclear. Per the germline V gene, CDR1 is SGHTA and CDR2 is FQGNSA. Deletions cut 3 bases from V and 8 bases from J, with 5 bases between. The CDR3 runs to 11 residues. The CDR3 protein is CASSFGDIQYF. The CDR3 bases are TGTGCCAGCAGCTTTGGAGACATTCAGTACTTC.

The chain employs TRBV7-9 and TRBJ2-5; 7 nucleotides match TRBD1. CDR1 is SEHNR, CDR2 FQNEAQ, per germline (reference sequence). The CDR3 loop spans 15 amino acids. J gave up 7 bases and V 6 bases, and 14 bases lay outside the gene matches. This CDR3 reads CASSPLRDSDRTQYF. The CDR3 DNA is TGTGCCAGCAGTCCCCTCCGGGACAGCGATCGGACCCAGTACTTC.

This clone was observed a single time. V and J are TRBV18 and TRBJ2-7; 7 bases are shared with TRBD1. The CDR3 loop spans 14 amino acids. Germline CDR1 KGHSH, CDR2 LQKENI. With 4 bases clipped from V and 0 bases from J, the junction kept 3 bases outside the gene matches. The chain's CDR3 is CASSRDSISYEQYF. CDR3 DNA: TGTGCCAGCTCACGGGACAGTATCTCCTACGAGCAGTACTTC. The entire variable domain, with the rest obtained from reference TRBV18 and TRBJ2-7, is as follows: NAGVMQNPRHLVRRRGQEARLRCSPMKGHSHVYWYRQLPEEGLKFMVYLQKENIIDESGMPKERFSAEFPKEGPSILRIQQVVRGDSAAYFCASSRDSISYEQYFGPGTRLTVT.